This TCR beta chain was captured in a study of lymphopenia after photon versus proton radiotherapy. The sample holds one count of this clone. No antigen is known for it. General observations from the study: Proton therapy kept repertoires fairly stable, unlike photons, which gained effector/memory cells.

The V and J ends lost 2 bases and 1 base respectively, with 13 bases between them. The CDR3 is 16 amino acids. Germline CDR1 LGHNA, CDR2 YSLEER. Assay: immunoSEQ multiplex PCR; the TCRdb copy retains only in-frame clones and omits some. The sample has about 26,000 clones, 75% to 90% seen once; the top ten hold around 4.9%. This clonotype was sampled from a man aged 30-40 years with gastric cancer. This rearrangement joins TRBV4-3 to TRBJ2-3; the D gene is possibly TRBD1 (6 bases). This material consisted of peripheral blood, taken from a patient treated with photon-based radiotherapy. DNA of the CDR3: TGCGCCAGCAGCCAATCCAGGGGTAGGGGCACAGATACGCAGTATTTT. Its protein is CASSQSRGRGTDTQYF.